The present T cell receptor (beta chain) was sequenced within a study of early stage breast cancer tumors. Study at large: Most invasive tumors, about 80% of the 16, were ER+/PR+/HER2-.

About this clone: Its antigen remains unknown.

Broader study findings: Enriched TCRB sequences shared across patients were mostly commonly generated sequences.

The CDR3 covers 13 residues. Germline loops: CDR1 SGHTA, CDR2 FQGNSA. V dropped 2 bases and J dropped 6 bases, with 9 bases sitting between them. The assay was immunoSEQ multiplex PCR, and TCRdb's table has in-frame clones only and misses some. The sample has around 60,000 clones, 60% to 85% seen once. The chain is built from TRBV7-2 and TRBJ2-3; D assignment may be TRBD1 or TRBD2 (5 bases each). The sample was blood. The receptor comes from a person aged 30 to 39 with breast cancer. CDR3 in amino acids: CASSLRGADTQYF. The CDR3 bases are TGTGCCAGCAGCTTACGAGGGGCCGATACGCAGTATTTT.